These T cell receptor beta chains were read from a single sample in a study of PD-L1 blockade in urothelial cancer. Profiled with immunoSEQ multiplex PCR; TCRdb holds only in-frame clones, not every one. The data show more than 15,000 clones, roughly 90% seen once. The material was PBMCs, obtained around atezolizumab (anti-PD-L1) treatment. Every receptor here comes from a man in his fifties with urothelial cancer. Both conserved end residues are part of each CDR3. Each record gives: CDR3 DNA, CDR3 protein, V gene, clone size, J gene, D gene. A D gene is named only where the DNA matches it firmly. Only some rows state a clone size, as once, few, many or a class for expanded clones.

TGTGCCAGCAGACCCGGACAGGTCGCAAGGACCCAGTACTTC	CASRPGQVARTQYF	TRBV11-2	.	TRBJ2-5	TRBD1
TGTGCCAGCAGCTTGGGTACAGGTGGTGAAAAACTGTTTTTT	CASSLGTGGEKLFF	TRBV5-4	.	TRBJ1-4	.
TGTGCCAGCAGTTTGGGCCAGCCGCCCTACGAGCAGTACTTC	CASSLGQPPYEQYF	TRBV28	.	TRBJ2-7	.
TGTGCCACCAGCAGAGAGGGGACTAGCGGGAGTAAGACCCAGTACTTC	CATSREGTSGSKTQYF	TRBV15	.	TRBJ2-5	TRBD2
TGCGCCAGCAGCCCAGACGGGCAGGGGTTACGTGAAAAACTGTTTTTT	CASSPDGQGLREKLFF	TRBV5-1	.	TRBJ1-4	.
TGTGCCAGCAGCCCGACAGGGGGTGGGGACACTGAAGCTTTCTTT	CASSPTGGGDTEAFF	TRBV9	.	TRBJ1-1	TRBD1
TGTGCCAGTAGTATAGACGTGGGAGGGCTCCAAGAGACCCAGTACTTC	CASSIDVGGLQETQYF	TRBV19	.	TRBJ2-5	TRBD2
TGCGCCAGCAGCTTGGCTGGAGACGGGGGGGCCATGACCCAGTACTTC	CASSLAGDGGAMTQYF	TRBV5-1	.	TRBJ2-5	TRBD2
TGTGCCAGCAGTGCCCCACAGGGGCGGAACACCGGGGAGCTGTTTTTT	CASSAPQGRNTGELFF	TRBV6-1	.	TRBJ2-2	TRBD1
TGTGCCACCAGCAAAGGGGTGGACAGGGGGATTGAGACCCAGTACTTC	CATSKGVDRGIETQYF	TRBV15	.	TRBJ2-5	TRBD1
TGTGCCAGCAGTTTATTACTAGCGGGGGGCACAGATACGCAGTATTTT	CASSLLLAGGTDTQYF	TRBV27	.	TRBJ2-3	TRBD2
TGTGCCAGCAGTTTATCACAGGGGGTCTCCGAGCAGTACTTC	CASSLSQGVSEQYF	TRBV28	.	TRBJ2-7	TRBD1
TGTGCCAGTCGCCGTGAGACAGCGAACACTGAAGCTTTCTTT	CASRRETANTEAFF	TRBV6-6	.	TRBJ1-1	.
TGTGCCAGCAGTGGGCAGGGTTATAGCAATCAGCCCCAGCATTTT	CASSGQGYSNQPQHF	TRBV6-1	.	TRBJ1-5	.
TGTGCAAAGAGGTCAGCCAACTATCAGCCCCAGCATTTT	CAKRSANYQPQHF	TRBV28	.	TRBJ1-5	.
TGTGCCAGCAGTCCACTAGCGGGGGGTCTCAATGAGCAGTTCTTC	CASSPLAGGLNEQFF	TRBV6-4	.	TRBJ2-1	TRBD2
TGTGCCAGCAGAAAACAGACAGGGACTAATGAAAAACTGTTTTTT	CASRKQTGTNEKLFF	TRBV6-1	.	TRBJ1-4	TRBD1
TGTGCCAGCAGCTTATTTAGAGGGAGGACAGGGGGCTACGAGCAGTACTTC	CASSLFRGRTGGYEQYF	TRBV11-2	.	TRBJ2-7	TRBD1
TGTGCCAGCAGCATGACAGGGGGCTACGAGCAGTACTTC	CASSMTGGYEQYF	TRBV12-1	once	TRBJ2-7	.
TGTGCCAGCAGTTCCATGTACCAAGAGACCCAGTACTTC	CASSSMYQETQYF	TRBV27	.	TRBJ2-5	.
TGTGCCTGGAGAAGGCTATGGGCAGGGGGCAATCTGGATGGCTACACCTTC	CAWRRLWAGGNLDGYTF	TRBV30	.	TRBJ1-2	TRBD1
TGTGCCAGTAAACAGGGTGGCGAAAACATTCAGTACTTC	CASKQGGENIQYF	TRBV18	.	TRBJ2-4	.
TGCGCCAGCAGCCAAGAAAGGGCGGGGAATCAGCCCCAGCATTTT	CASSQERAGNQPQHF	TRBV4-3	.	TRBJ1-5	.
TGTGCCAGCGGTAGGGGTTACGAGCAGTACTTC	CASGRGYEQYF	TRBV27	few	TRBJ2-7	.
TGTGCCAGCAGCTTAGTTCCGGGACAGCCCTATGGCTACACCTTC	CASSLVPGQPYGYTF	TRBV7-2	.	TRBJ1-2	TRBD1
TGTGCCTGGAGTGCCTCAGGGTCTAGGCAGCCCCAGCATTTT	CAWSASGSRQPQHF	TRBV30	.	TRBJ1-5	.
TGTGCCAGCACCTTCCGGGTCTACAATGAGCAGTTCTTC	CASTFRVYNEQFF	TRBV5-6	.	TRBJ2-1	.
TGCGCCAGCAGCTTGGTGCCAGGGCTAAACTATGGCTACACCTTC	CASSLVPGLNYGYTF	TRBV5-1	.	TRBJ1-2	.
TGCGCCAGCAGCTTGACTCTCAATCAGCCCCAGCATTTT	CASSLTLNQPQHF	TRBV5-1	.	TRBJ1-5	.
TGTGCCAGCACCAAAGGAGTGACAGGCCGGGAGACCCAGTACTTC	CASTKGVTGRETQYF	TRBV6-5	.	TRBJ2-5	.
TGTGCCACCAGCAGAGATGGACAGGGAGATCAGCCCCAGCATTTT	CATSRDGQGDQPQHF	TRBV15	.	TRBJ1-5	TRBD1
TGCGCCAGCAGCGGGGGCTTAGCGGGGGGCGGGGATGAGCAGTTCTTC	CASSGGLAGGGDEQFF	TRBV5-1	.	TRBJ2-1	TRBD2
TGTGCCAGCAGCTTAGATAGCGGGAAACTCAATGAGCAGTTCTTC	CASSLDSGKLNEQFF	TRBV7-8	few	TRBJ2-1	TRBD2
TGTGCCAGCAGTTGGGGGGATGAGCAGTTCTTC	CASSWGDEQFF	TRBV27	.	TRBJ2-1	.
TGTGCCAGCAGCGGCCATAGGGACTACTCCCGGACCGGGGAGCTGTTTTTT	CASSGHRDYSRTGELFF	TRBV9	.	TRBJ2-2	TRBD2
TGTGCCAGCAGTGAAGCGGGGCCGGCCTCCTATAACTATGGCTACACCTTC	CASSEAGPASYNYGYTF	TRBV6-1	.	TRBJ1-2	.
TGTGCCAGCAGTGGGCAGTTGGCTGAAGCTTTCTTT	CASSGQLAEAFF	TRBV6-1	.	TRBJ1-1	.